One TCR beta chain is described in this entry. The entry originates in a study of technical replicates of blood from a few donors. Clones were sequenced by immunoSEQ multiplex PCR, and TCRdb holds only the in-frame ones, with some missing. The repertoire holds 75,000 to 100,000 clones, approximately 94% seen once, with 0.25% to 0.35% in the top ten. Germline loops: CDR1 SNHLY, CDR2 FYNNEI. The CDR3 is made up of 12 amino acids. Trimming took off 4 bases at V and 6 bases at J, with 6 bases between the two ends. The V and J genes are TRBV2 and TRBJ1-4, with no clear D. Specimen: T cells isolated from PBMCs. The clonotype originates from a human donor in good health. CDR3 sequence: CASSGQDEKLFF. CDR3 DNA: TGTGCCAGCAGTGGGCAAGATGAAAAACTGTTTTTT.